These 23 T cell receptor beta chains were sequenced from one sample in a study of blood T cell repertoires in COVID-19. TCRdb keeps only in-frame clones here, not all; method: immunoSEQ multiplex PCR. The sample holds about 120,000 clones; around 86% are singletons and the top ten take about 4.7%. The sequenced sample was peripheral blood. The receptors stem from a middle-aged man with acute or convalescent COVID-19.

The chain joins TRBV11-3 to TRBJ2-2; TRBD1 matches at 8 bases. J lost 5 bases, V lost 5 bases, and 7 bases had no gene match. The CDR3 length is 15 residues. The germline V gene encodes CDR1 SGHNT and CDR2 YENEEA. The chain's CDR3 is CASSPRTGRTGELFF. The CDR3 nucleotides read TGTGCCAGCAGCCCAAGGACAGGGAGAACCGGGGAGCTGTTTTTT.

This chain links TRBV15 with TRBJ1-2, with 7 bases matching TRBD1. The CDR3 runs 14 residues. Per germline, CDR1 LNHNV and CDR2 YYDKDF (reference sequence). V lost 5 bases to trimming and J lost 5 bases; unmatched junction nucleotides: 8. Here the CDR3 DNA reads TGTGCCACCAGCCGTACAGGGGCGGAGTATGGCTACACCTTC. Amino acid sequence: CATSRTGAEYGYTF.

CDR3 region: CAGLGNTEAFF. The CDR3 bases are TGTGCCGGGCTTGGGAACACTGAAGCTTTCTTT. The gene calls are TRBV30 and TRBJ1-1; D not certain. CDR3 length: 11 residues. V was shortened by 8 bases and J by 1 base, with 8 bases between the two germline ends. Germline CDR1 is GTSNPN and CDR2 is SVGIG (reference sequence).

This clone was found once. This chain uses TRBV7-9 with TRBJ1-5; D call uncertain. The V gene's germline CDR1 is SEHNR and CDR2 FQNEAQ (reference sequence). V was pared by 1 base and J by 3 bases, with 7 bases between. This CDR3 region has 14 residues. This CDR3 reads CASSLGRINQPQHF. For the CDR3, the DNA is TGTGCCAGCAGCTTAGGGCGGATCAATCAGCCCCAGCATTTT.

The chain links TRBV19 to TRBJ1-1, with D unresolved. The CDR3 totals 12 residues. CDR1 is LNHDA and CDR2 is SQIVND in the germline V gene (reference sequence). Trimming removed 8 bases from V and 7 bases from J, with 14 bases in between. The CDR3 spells CASEEEANEAFF. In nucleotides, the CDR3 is TGTGCCAGTGAGGAGGAAGCAAATGAAGCTTTCTTT.

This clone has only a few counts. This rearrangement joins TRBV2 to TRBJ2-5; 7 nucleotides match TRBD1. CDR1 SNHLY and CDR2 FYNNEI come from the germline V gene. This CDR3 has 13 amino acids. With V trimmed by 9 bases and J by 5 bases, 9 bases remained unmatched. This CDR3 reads CASLKGARETQYF. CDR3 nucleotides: TGTGCCAGTTTGAAGGGGGCGCGGGAGACCCAGTACTTC.

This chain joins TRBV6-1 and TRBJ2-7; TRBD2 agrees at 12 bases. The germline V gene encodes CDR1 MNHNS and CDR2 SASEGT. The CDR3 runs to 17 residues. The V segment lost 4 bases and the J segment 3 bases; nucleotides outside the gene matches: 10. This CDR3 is CASSVVTETSGSYEQYF. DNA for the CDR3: TGTGCCAGCAGTGTCGTTACCGAGACTAGCGGGAGCTACGAGCAGTACTTC.

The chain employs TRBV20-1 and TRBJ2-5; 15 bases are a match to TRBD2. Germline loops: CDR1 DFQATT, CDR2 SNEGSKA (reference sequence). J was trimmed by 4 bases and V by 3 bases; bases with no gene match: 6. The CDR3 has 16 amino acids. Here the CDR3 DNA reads TGCAGTGCTAGTACGGGGACTAGCGGGAGGCGAGAGACCCAGTACTTC. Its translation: CSASTGTSGRRETQYF.

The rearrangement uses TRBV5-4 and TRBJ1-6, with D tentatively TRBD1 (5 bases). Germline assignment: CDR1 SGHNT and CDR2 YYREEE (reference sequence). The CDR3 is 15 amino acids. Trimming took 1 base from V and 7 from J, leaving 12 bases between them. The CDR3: CASSLPDTYNSPLHF. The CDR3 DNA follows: TGTGCCAGCAGCTTGCCGGACACGTACAATTCACCCCTCCACTTT.

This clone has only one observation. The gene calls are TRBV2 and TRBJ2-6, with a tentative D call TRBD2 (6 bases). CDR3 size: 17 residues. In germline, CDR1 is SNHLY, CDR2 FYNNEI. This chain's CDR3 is CADGGRQTFSGANVLTF. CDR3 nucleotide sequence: TGTGCAGACGGGGGACGCCAAACCTTCTCTGGGGCCAACGTCCTGACTTTC.

The CDR3 DNA reads as TGTGCCAGCAGTGAAGCGGTCGGGGGGCCTGGAAACACCATATATTTT. It translates to CASSEAVGGPGNTIYF. V is TRBV6-1 and J is TRBJ1-3; possibly TRBD1 for D (6 bases). V was shortened by 0 bases and J by 2 bases, with 11 bases between the two germline ends. CDR3 length: 16 residues. CDR1 and CDR2 from the germline V gene are MNHNS and SASEGT.

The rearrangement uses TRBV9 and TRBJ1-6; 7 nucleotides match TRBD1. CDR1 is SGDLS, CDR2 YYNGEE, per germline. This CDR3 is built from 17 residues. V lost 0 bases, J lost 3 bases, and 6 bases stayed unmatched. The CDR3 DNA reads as TGTGCCAGCAGCGTAGAGGATCGACAGGGCTATAATTCACCCCTCCACTTT. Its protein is CASSVEDRQGYNSPLHF.

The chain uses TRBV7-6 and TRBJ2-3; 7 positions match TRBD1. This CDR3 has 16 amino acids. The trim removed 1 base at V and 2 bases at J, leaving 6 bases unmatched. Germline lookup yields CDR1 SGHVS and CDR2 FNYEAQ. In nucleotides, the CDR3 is TGTGCCAGCAGCTTAGGACAGGGTCGGTCCACAGATACGCAGTATTTT. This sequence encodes CASSLGQGRSTDTQYF.

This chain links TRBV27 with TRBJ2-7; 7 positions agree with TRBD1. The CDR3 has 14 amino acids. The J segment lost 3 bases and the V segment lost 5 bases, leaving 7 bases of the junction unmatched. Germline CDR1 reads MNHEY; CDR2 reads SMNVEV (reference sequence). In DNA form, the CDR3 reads TGTGCCAGCAGTCCGCTGTCAGGGGGCTACGAGCAGTACTTC. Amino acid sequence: CASSPLSGGYEQYF.

The CDR3: CASANRVNSYEQYF. CDR3 bases: TGTGCCAGCGCCAACAGGGTCAACTCCTACGAGCAGTACTTC. V and J are TRBV2 and TRBJ2-7, with D tentatively TRBD1 (6 bases). Germline assignment: CDR1 SNHLY and CDR2 FYNNEI. V was pared by 8 bases and J by 0 bases, with 14 bases between. The length of the CDR3 is 14 residues.

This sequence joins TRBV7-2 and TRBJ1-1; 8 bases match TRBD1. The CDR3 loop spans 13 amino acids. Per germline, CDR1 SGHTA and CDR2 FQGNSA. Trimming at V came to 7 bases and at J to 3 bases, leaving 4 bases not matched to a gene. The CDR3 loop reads CASTQGAHTEAFF. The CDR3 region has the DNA TGTGCCAGCACCCAGGGGGCTCACACTGAAGCTTTCTTT.

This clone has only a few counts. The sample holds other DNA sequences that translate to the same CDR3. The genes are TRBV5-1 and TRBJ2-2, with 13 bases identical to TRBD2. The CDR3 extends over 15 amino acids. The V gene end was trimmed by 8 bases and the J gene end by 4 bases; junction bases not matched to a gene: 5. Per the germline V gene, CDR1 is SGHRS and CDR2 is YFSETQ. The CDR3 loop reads CASTRTSGSTGELFF. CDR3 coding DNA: TGCGCCAGTACCCGGACTAGCGGGAGCACCGGGGAGCTGTTTTTT. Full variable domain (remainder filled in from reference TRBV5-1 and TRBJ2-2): KAGVTQTPRYLIKTRGQQVTLSCSPISGHRSVSWYQQTPGQGLQFLFEYFSETQRNKGNFPGRFSGRQFSNSRSEMNVSTLELGDSALYLCASTRTSGSTGELFFGEGSRLTVL.

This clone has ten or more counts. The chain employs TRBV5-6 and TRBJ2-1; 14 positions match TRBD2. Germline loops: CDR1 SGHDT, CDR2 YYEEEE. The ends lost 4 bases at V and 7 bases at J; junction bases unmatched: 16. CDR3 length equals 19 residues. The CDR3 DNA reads TGTGCCAGCAGCCCATCGATATCCGGGACTAGCGGGAGAAGGAATGAGCAGTTCTTC. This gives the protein CASSPSISGTSGRRNEQFF.

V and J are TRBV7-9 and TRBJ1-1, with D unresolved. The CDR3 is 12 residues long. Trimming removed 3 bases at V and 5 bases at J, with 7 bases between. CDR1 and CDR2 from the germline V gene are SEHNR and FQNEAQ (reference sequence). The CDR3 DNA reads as TGTGCCAGCAGCTTCGGGGAAACTGAAGCTTTCTTT. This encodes CASSFGETEAFF.

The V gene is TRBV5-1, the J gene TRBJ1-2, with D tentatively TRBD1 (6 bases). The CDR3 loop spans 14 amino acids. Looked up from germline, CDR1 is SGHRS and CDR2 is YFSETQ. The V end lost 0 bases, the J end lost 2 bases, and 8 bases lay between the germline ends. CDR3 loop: CASSLGGQNYGYTF. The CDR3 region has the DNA TGCGCCAGCAGCTTGGGGGGACAAAACTATGGCTACACCTTC.

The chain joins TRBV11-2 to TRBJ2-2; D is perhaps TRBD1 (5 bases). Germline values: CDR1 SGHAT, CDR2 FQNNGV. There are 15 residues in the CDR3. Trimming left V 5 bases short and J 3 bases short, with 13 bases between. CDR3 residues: CASSQGTGYTGELFF. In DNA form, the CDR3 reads TGTGCCAGCAGCCAGGGTACAGGTTACACCGGGGAGCTGTTTTTT. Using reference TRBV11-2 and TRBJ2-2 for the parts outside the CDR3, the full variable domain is EAGVAQSPRYKIIEKRQSVAFWCNPISGHATLYWYQQILGQGPKLLIQFQNNGVVDDSQLPKDRFSAERLKGVDSTLKIQPAKLEDSAVYLCASSQGTGYTGELFFGEGSRLTVL.

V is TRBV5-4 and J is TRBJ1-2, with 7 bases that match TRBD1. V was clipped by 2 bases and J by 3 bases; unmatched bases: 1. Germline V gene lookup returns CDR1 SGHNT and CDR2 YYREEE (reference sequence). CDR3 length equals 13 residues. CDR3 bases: TGTGCCAGCAGCTTCAGGGGGGACTATGGCTACACCTTC. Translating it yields CASSFRGDYGYTF. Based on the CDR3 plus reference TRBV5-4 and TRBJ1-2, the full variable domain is ETGVTQSPTHLIKTRGQQVTLRCSSQSGHNTVSWYQQALGQGPQFIFQYYREEENGRGNFPPRFSGLQFPNYSSELNVNALELDDSALYLCASSFRGDYGYTFGSGTRLTVV.

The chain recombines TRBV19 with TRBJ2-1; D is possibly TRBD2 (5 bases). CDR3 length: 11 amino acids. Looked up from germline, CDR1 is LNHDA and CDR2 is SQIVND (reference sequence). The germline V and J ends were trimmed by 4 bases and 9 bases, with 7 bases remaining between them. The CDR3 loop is CASSRGLEQFF. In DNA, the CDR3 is TGTGCCAGTAGTAGAGGGCTTGAGCAGTTCTTC.